The T cell receptor (beta chain) described here comes from a study of control samples from healthy donors and cancer patients. The protocol was immunoSEQ multiplex PCR, while the TCRdb copy is restricted to in-frame clones and leaves out a portion. The table records around 94,000 clones, over 85% of them present only once. Germline V gives CDR1 KGHDR, CDR2 SFDVKD. The length of the CDR3 is 12 residues. With 7 bases removed from V and 1 base from J, the gap between germline ends came to 6 bases. This rearrangement joins TRBV24-1 to TRBJ1-2, with no clear D. The receptor comes from a woman in her 30s in good health. The sequenced sample consisted of blood. The CDR3 region has the DNA TGTGCCACCAGCCAGGATAACTATGGCTACACCTTC. Translated, it gives CATSQDNYGYTF.